Presented here are 24 T cell receptor beta chains from one specimen sequenced in a study of Graves' ophthalmopathy and Graves' hyperthyroidism. CDR3 regions of TCR beta were amplified from RNA transcripts. HTBI primers primed a first-round RT-PCR, and a second-round multiplex PCR followed. Via MiXCR, TCRdb re-called the multiplex PCR reads, giving one row per CDR3 protein. The sample records around 40,000 distinct CDR3 sequences, around 52% being singletons. The sequencing input was peripheral blood. The receptors were sampled from an adult man with Graves' ophthalmopathy.

This chain links TRBV19 with TRBJ1-5, with 7 bases matching TRBD1. Germline V gene sequence: CDR1 LNHDA, CDR2 SQIVND (reference sequence). V was clipped by 3 bases and J by 4 bases; unmatched bases: 6. This CDR3 contains 15 residues. The CDR3 nucleotides read TGTGCCAGTAGTATCCGGGACAGCGATAATCAGCCCCAGCATTTT. Its protein product is CASSIRDSDNQPQHF. The whole variable domain, remainder taken from reference TRBV19 and TRBJ1-5, is DGGITQSPKYLFRKEGQNVTLSCEQNLNHDAMYWYRQDPGQGLRLIYYSQIVNDFQKGDIAEGYSVSREKKESFPLTVTSAQKNPTAFYLCASSIRDSDNQPQHFGDGTRLSIL.

V usage is TRBV11-1 and J usage is TRBJ1-2; unclear D gene. The germline CDR1 and CDR2 sequences are SGHAT and FQDESV (reference sequence). This CDR3 has 12 residues. Trimming stripped 1 base from V and 8 bases from J, with 8 bases between. The CDR3 DNA reads TGTGCCAGCAGCTTAGAACGAGGCGGCTACACCTTC. Its translation is CASSLERGGYTF.

This rearrangement joins TRBV2 to TRBJ1-2; D unresolved. Germline assignment: CDR1 SNHLY and CDR2 FYNNEI. Between the trimmed V and J ends, which lost 0 bases and 7 bases, there was a span of 9 bases. The CDR3 extends over 13 amino acids. CDR3: CASSEAGVSGYTF. The CDR3 bases are TGTGCCAGCAGTGAAGCGGGAGTCTCTGGCTACACCTTC.

This clonotype was found many times. The chain is built from TRBV11-2 and TRBJ2-5, with TRBD2 matching 13 bases. This CDR3 is built from 17 residues. Trimming cost V 2 bases and J 2 bases; bases outside gene matches: 5. Germline values: CDR1 SGHAT, CDR2 FQNNGV. Here the CDR3 reads CASSLHGLAGAQETQYF. In nucleotides, the CDR3 is TGTGCCAGCAGCTTACACGGACTAGCGGGGGCGCAAGAGACCCAGTACTTC.

In regard to this clonotype: This CDR3 fails to terminate in the conserved phenylalanine or tryptophan, so it likely reflects a read error. No DNA is shown, since the ends of the CDR3 on it are uncertain; the CDR3 is the one TCRdb lists. The chain combines TRBV7-9 with TRBJ1-4; TRBD1, the table's D call, was not compared with the DNA. Germline assignment: CDR1 SEHNR and CDR2 FQNEAQ (reference sequence). Termini included, the CDR3 measures 8 amino acids. The CDR3 reads CASTLQGV.

This clonotype has ten or more counts. The rearrangement uses TRBV5-5 and TRBJ2-3; 9 positions match TRBD2. The CDR3 is made up of 14 amino acids. The germline CDR1 and CDR2 sequences are SGHKS and YYEKEE (reference sequence). V lost 0 bases to trimming and J lost 5 bases; unmatched junction nucleotides: 1. CDR3 amino acids: CASSLVLAGDTQYF. CDR3 sequence (DNA): TGTGCCAGCAGCTTGGTACTAGCGGGAGATACGCAGTATTTT.

V usage is TRBV20-1 and J usage is TRBJ1-2; D remains ambiguous. The V and J ends lost 6 bases and 7 bases respectively, with 15 bases between them. The CDR3 length is 12 residues. Germline V gene lookup returns CDR1 DFQATT and CDR2 SNEGSKA (reference sequence). As DNA, the CDR3 is TGCAGTGCCACCAGTGATTTGGGTGGCTACACCTTC. Translating it yields CSATSDLGGYTF.

At least ten counts were recorded for this clonotype. The rearrangement uses TRBV10-1 and TRBJ2-7; the match to TRBD1 covers 7 bases. The J segment lost 1 base and the V segment lost 1 base, leaving 7 bases of the junction unmatched. CDR3 length: 16 residues. Looked up from germline, CDR1 is WNHNN and CDR2 is SYGVQD (reference sequence). CDR3 loop: CASSELAGTASYEQYF. CDR3 nucleotide sequence: TGCGCCAGCAGTGAGTTAGCCGGGACAGCATCCTACGAGCAGTACTTC.

This chain connects TRBV19 to TRBJ1-5; D not resolved. Looked up from germline, CDR1 is LNHDA and CDR2 is SQIVND (reference sequence). This CDR3 is built from 14 residues. Trimming stripped 4 bases from V and 11 bases from J, with 18 bases between. As DNA, the CDR3 is TGTGCCAGTAGTAGGAAAGCGGAACAAGAGACCCAGCATTTT. Translating it yields CASSRKAEQETQHF.

This clonotype was recorded once. V and J are TRBV7-6 and TRBJ1-1, with 11 bases lining up with TRBD1. Germline V gene sequence: CDR1 SGHVS, CDR2 FNYEAQ. Trimming at V came to 4 bases and at J to 1 base, leaving 5 bases not matched to a gene. The CDR3 spans 16 residues. The CDR3 sequence: CASSSTGTGGNTEAFF. The CDR3 DNA reads as TGTGCCAGCAGCTCAACCGGGACAGGGGGGAACACTGAAGCTTTCTTT.

The gene calls are TRBV7-6 and TRBJ2-5; D gene unclear. CDR1 SGHVS and CDR2 FNYEAQ come from the germline V gene. Trimming pared 2 bases from V and 4 bases from J, leaving 11 bases between. The CDR3 totals 14 residues. CDR3 loop: CASSLMPGGETQYF. In nucleotides, the CDR3 is TGTGCCAGCAGCTTAATGCCGGGTGGAGAGACCCAGTACTTC.

This clonotype was recorded at least ten times. V and J are TRBV5-6 and TRBJ2-3; 12 nucleotides agree with TRBD2. CDR1 is SGHDT and CDR2 is YYEEEE in the germline V gene. J lost 5 bases, V lost 5 bases, and 9 bases had no gene match. The CDR3 length is 16 residues. The CDR3 region is CASSWTTSGRLDTQYF. In DNA, the CDR3 is TGTGCCAGCAGTTGGACGACTAGCGGGAGACTAGATACGCAGTATTTT. Drawing the rest from reference TRBV5-6 and TRBJ2-3, the complete variable domain is DAGVTQSPTHLIKTRGQQVTLRCSPKSGHDTVSWYQQALGQGPQFIFQYYEEEERQRGNFPDRFSGHQFPNYSSELNVNALLLGDSALYLCASSWTTSGRLDTQYFGPGTRLTVL.

This clonotype came up many times. This chain joins TRBV11-2 and TRBJ2-2, with 8 bases matching TRBD1. This CDR3 spans 16 amino acids. CDR1 is SGHAT, CDR2 FQNNGV, per germline. The V segment lost 5 bases and the J segment 0 bases; nucleotides outside the gene matches: 5. CDR3 bases: TGTGCCAGCAGCCCGAGGACAGGGTCGAACACCGGGGAGCTGTTTTTT. This gives the protein CASSPRTGSNTGELFF.

This clonotype was recorded many times. The gene calls are TRBV5-6 and TRBJ2-7; D is perhaps TRBD1 (5 bases). The length of the CDR3 is 13 residues. V lost 2 bases to trimming and J lost 2 bases, with 8 bases between them. The germline gives CDR1 SGHDT, CDR2 YYEEEE. The CDR3 is CASSFGAAYEQYV. Written as DNA, the CDR3 is TGTGCCAGCAGCTTTGGGGCCGCCTACGAGCAGTACGTC.

Regarding this clonotype: Sequence at one end of the junction differs from germline and may be a read error. The J gene is TRBJ2-1, the V gene TRBV14; perhaps TRBD2 as D (6 bases). Germline CDR1 reads SGHDN; CDR2 reads FVKESK. The CDR3 loop spans 17 amino acids. The CDR3 region is CASSQGGGNYQSNEQLF. The CDR3 bases are TGTGCCAGCAGCCAAGGTGGGGGGAACTATCAATCCAATGAGCAGTTGTTC.

This clonotype ranks as medium-sized (0.01 to 0.1%). The chain employs TRBV25-1 and TRBJ1-6; D not resolved. The germline V and J ends were trimmed by 8 bases and 5 bases, with 13 bases remaining between them. The CDR3 consists of 14 residues. Germline V lookup: CDR1 MGHDK, CDR2 SYGVNS. CDR3 bases: TGTGCCAGCCGGGAGGGTGGAAATAATTCACCCCTCCACTTT. Amino acids: CASREGGNNSPLHF.

The chain recombines TRBV20-1 with TRBJ2-3, with D possibly being TRBD1 (6 bases). The CDR3 sequence is 15 residues long. Trimming cost V 3 bases and J 5 bases, with 18 bases left between them. Looked up from germline, CDR1 is DFQATT and CDR2 is SNEGSKA (reference sequence). The CDR3 is CSASPGQPTQDTQYF. The DNA of the CDR3 is TGCAGTGCTAGCCCCGGACAGCCAACCCAAGATACGCAGTATTTT.

This clonotype was picked up many times. The genes are TRBV6-4 and TRBJ2-1; D possibly corresponds to TRBD1 (6 bases). V was cut by 5 bases and J by 3 bases, with 8 bases left in between. Per germline, CDR1 MRHNA and CDR2 SNTAGT. The CDR3 contains 13 residues. The CDR3 reads CASSSDSYNEQFF. The CDR3 region has the DNA TGTGCCAGCAGTTCGGACAGCTACAATGAGCAGTTCTTC.

Concerning this clonotype itself: The conserved closing phenylalanine or tryptophan is absent in this CDR3, likely reflecting a read error. This chain joins TRBV30 and TRBJ2-3; the D gene is possibly TRBD2 (5 bases). Per the germline V gene, CDR1 is GTSNPN and CDR2 is SVGIG (reference sequence). V gave up 0 bases and J gave up 2 bases, with 9 bases separating them. This CDR3 has 14 residues. CDR3 region: CAWSVGDYTDTQYC. CDR3 coding DNA: TGTGCCTGGAGTGTCGGTGACTACACAGATACGCAGTATTGT.

The chain links TRBV5-1 to TRBJ2-7; possibly TRBD1 for D (5 bases). The V gene's germline CDR1 is SGHRS and CDR2 YFSETQ. The V and J ends lost 2 bases and 0 bases respectively, with 18 bases between them. CDR3 length equals 17 residues. The CDR3 DNA reads TGCGCCAGCAGCTTTGGAGTCAGGGCCCTAAGCTCCTACGAGCAGTACTTC. As protein: CASSFGVRALSSYEQYF.

The CDR3 DNA reads as TGTGCCAGCAGCTTGGGCTTGGGACAGCCCCACGTTGCCACTGAAGCTTTCTTT. Protein product: CASSLGLGQPHVATEAFF. V usage is TRBV5-6 and J usage is TRBJ1-1, with 7 bases aligning to TRBD1. The CDR3 has 18 amino acids. CDR1 is SGHDT, CDR2 YYEEEE, per germline. V lost 0 bases to trimming and J lost 4 bases; unmatched junction nucleotides: 15.

This clonotype was recorded many times. The rearrangement joins TRBV7-9 to TRBJ1-2, with TRBD1 matching 7 bases. The CDR3 is made up of 13 amino acids. Germline-derived CDR1 and CDR2 are SEHNR and FQNEAQ (reference sequence). V was pared by 6 bases and J by 4 bases, with 5 bases of the junction left unmatched. The chain's CDR3 is CASRAGGPYGYTF. The CDR3 coding sequence is TGTGCCAGCAGGGCAGGGGGGCCCTATGGCTACACCTTC.

The gene calls are TRBV7-6 and TRBJ2-7; the D gene is possibly TRBD2 (6 bases). The V end lost 6 bases, the J end lost 7 bases, and 25 bases lay between the germline ends. The CDR3 runs 16 residues. Germline V lookup: CDR1 SGHVS, CDR2 FNYEAQ. CDR3 nucleotide sequence: TGTGCCAGCAGTTTTCCCGACGGTAGCGGTGCCACGGAGCAGTACTTC. Amino acids: CASSFPDGSGATEQYF.

The chain employs TRBV7-2 and TRBJ2-3, with 7 nucleotides matching TRBD1. The V gene end was trimmed by 6 bases and the J gene end by 11 bases; junction bases not matched to a gene: 8. Germline assignment: CDR1 SGHTA and CDR2 FQGNSA. CDR3 length: 12 residues. CDR3 nucleotides: TGTGCCAGCAGTTACAGGGGACATGAGCAGTATTTT. Residues: CASSYRGHEQYF.